This is a list of T cell receptor beta chains from one sample in a study of a mutant IDH1 vaccine in newly diagnosed glioma. Using immunoSEQ multiplex PCR, the repertoire was profiled, and TCRdb retains in-frame clones only, with some absent. The sample has tens of thousands of clones; about 83% are singletons. The sample here was PBMCs, taken from a glioma patient treated with radiotherapy, temozolomide or both. Receptors originate from a woman in her thirties or forties with glioma. Each CDR3 is given with its conserved first and last residue. D genes are given only for firm matches. For some rows the clone size is stated as once, few or many, or as a class when expanded; others skip it.

J: TRBJ2-5
length: 13
V: TRBV10-3
size: .
D: .
CDR3: CAISDQMVETQYF
DNA: TGTGCCATCAGTGACCAAATGGTAGAGACCCAGTACTTC

J: TRBJ1-2
length: 13
V: TRBV19
size: .
D: .
CDR3: CASSIEGGGGYTF
DNA: TGTGCCAGTAGTATCGAAGGGGGTGGCGGCTACACCTTC

J: TRBJ1-4
length: 19
V: TRBV18
size: .
D: TRBD1
CDR3: CASSGPRDRGRKSNEKLFF
DNA: TGTGCCAGCTCAGGCCCCCGGGACAGGGGGCGAAAAAGTAATGAAAAACTGTTTTTT

J: TRBJ1-2
length: 14
V: TRBV19
size: .
D: .
CDR3: CASTQRSLNYGYTF
DNA: TGTGCCAGTACCCAACGTAGCCTTAACTATGGCTACACCTTC

J: TRBJ1-3
length: 12
V: TRBV30
size: .
D: .
CDR3: CAFSGGGYTIYF
DNA: TGTGCCTTTTCTGGGGGTGGATACACCATATATTTT

J: TRBJ1-4
length: 17
V: TRBV7-9
size: .
D: TRBD1
CDR3: CASSSRTGGASNEKLFF
DNA: TGTGCCAGCAGCTCTCGGACAGGGGGCGCAAGTAATGAAAAACTGTTTTTT

J: TRBJ1-2
length: 14
V: TRBV19
size: once
D: TRBD1
CDR3: CATYDRGTWAGYTF
DNA: TGTGCCACATATGACAGGGGGACCTGGGCTGGCTACACCTTC

J: TRBJ2-3
length: 12
V: TRBV10-3
size: .
D: .
CDR3: CAISRDTNTQYF
DNA: TGTGCCATCAGTAGGGACACAAATACGCAGTATTTT

J: TRBJ2-3
length: 16
V: TRBV6-5
size: .
D: TRBD2
CDR3: CASSYSTSGTTDTQYF
DNA: TGTGCCAGCAGTTACTCGACTAGCGGGACCACAGATACGCAGTATTTT

J: TRBJ1-1
length: 15
V: TRBV5-4
size: .
D: .
CDR3: CASSPGPGRNTEAFF
DNA: TGTGCCAGCAGCCCTGGACCCGGGAGGAACACTGAAGCTTTCTTT

J: TRBJ1-2
length: 13
V: TRBV19
size: .
D: .
CDR3: CASSPGTKYGYTF
DNA: TGTGCCAGTAGCCCTGGGACAAAGTATGGCTACACCTTC

J: TRBJ2-2
length: 14
V: TRBV14
size: .
D: .
CDR3: CASTLGGNTGELFF
DNA: TGTGCCAGCACCCTGGGGGGGAACACCGGGGAGCTGTTTTTT

J: TRBJ1-2
length: 17
V: TRBV7-2
size: .
D: TRBD1
CDR3: CASSFRTGGGLNYGYTF
DNA: TGTGCCAGCAGCTTTCGGACAGGTGGGGGCCTTAACTATGGCTACACCTTC

J: TRBJ2-5
length: 11
V: TRBV6-1
size: .
D: .
CDR3: CASLEWETQYF
DNA: TGTGCCAGCCTGGAGTGGGAGACCCAGTACTTC

J: TRBJ1-1
length: 14
V: TRBV5-1
size: .
D: .
CDR3: CASSFGPDRTEAFF
DNA: TGCGCCAGCAGCTTTGGACCCGACAGGACTGAAGCTTTCTTT

J: TRBJ1-2
length: 13
V: TRBV15
size: .
D: .
CDR3: CATSFREVGGYTF
DNA: TGTGCCACCAGCTTTCGGGAGGTTGGGGGCTACACCTTC

J: TRBJ1-5
length: 14
V: TRBV30
size: .
D: .
CDR3: CAWSGTGTNQPQHF
DNA: TGTGCCTGGAGTGGGACCGGGACCAATCAGCCCCAGCATTTT

J: TRBJ2-1
length: 14
V: TRBV6-1
size: few
D: TRBD2
CDR3: CASRLAGGHNEQFF
DNA: TGTGCCAGCAGGCTAGCGGGGGGGCACAATGAGCAGTTCTTC

J: TRBJ2-7
length: 13
V: TRBV9
size: .
D: TRBD2
CDR3: CASSPGLAEEQYF
DNA: TGTGCCAGCAGCCCGGGACTAGCGGAGGAGCAGTACTTC

J: TRBJ2-5
length: 18
V: TRBV19
size: once
D: TRBD2
CDR3: CASSPGGLAALEGRTQYF
DNA: TGTGCCAGTAGCCCGGGGGGACTAGCGGCGCTTGAAGGGAGGACCCAGTACTTC

J: TRBJ1-2
length: 13
V: TRBV5-1
size: .
D: .
CDR3: CASSLGEVAGYTF
DNA: TGCGCCAGCAGCTTGGGTGAGGTGGCCGGCTACACCTTC

J: TRBJ1-4
length: 14
V: TRBV2
size: few
D: TRBD1
CDR3: CASRDRVANEKLFF
DNA: TGTGCCAGCAGAGACAGGGTGGCTAATGAAAAACTGTTTTTT

J: TRBJ2-7
length: 15
V: TRBV4-1
size: .
D: TRBD1
CDR3: CASSQEWTGLYEQYF
DNA: TGCGCCAGCAGCCAAGAGTGGACAGGGCTCTACGAGCAGTACTTC

J: TRBJ2-4
length: 14
V: TRBV5-1
size: few
D: TRBD1
CDR3: CASSPGQGTGIQYF
DNA: TGCGCCAGCAGCCCTGGACAGGGGACGGGTATTCAGTACTTC

J: TRBJ1-2
length: 16
V: TRBV18
size: .
D: TRBD1
CDR3: CASSPYGKGQGYGYTF
DNA: TGTGCCAGCTCACCGTACGGAAAAGGACAGGGCTATGGCTACACCTTC

J: TRBJ2-3
length: 14
V: TRBV5-1
size: .
D: .
CDR3: CASSLGLSTDTQYF
DNA: TGCGCCAGCAGCTTGGGTCTAAGCACAGATACGCAGTATTTT

J: TRBJ2-1
length: 15
V: TRBV10-3
size: .
D: TRBD2
CDR3: CAISGGAGDYNEQFF
DNA: TGTGCCATCAGTGGGGGAGCGGGGGACTACAATGAGCAGTTCTTC

J: TRBJ1-2
length: 13
V: TRBV5-1
size: .
D: .
CDR3: CASSLYQTDGYTF
DNA: TGCGCCAGCAGCTTGTACCAGACAGATGGCTACACCTTC

J: TRBJ1-1
length: 10
V: TRBV6-4
size: .
D: .
CDR3: CASSEGVAGF
DNA: TGTGCCAGCAGTGAAGGGGTCGCAGGCTTT

J: TRBJ2-2
length: 15
V: TRBV9
size: once
D: .
CDR3: CASSGRDINTGELFF
DNA: TGTGCCAGCAGCGGCCGGGACATCAACACCGGGGAGCTGTTTTTT

J: TRBJ1-5
length: 14
V: TRBV5-1
size: .
D: TRBD1
CDR3: CASSLTGGGQPQHF
DNA: TGCGCCAGCAGCTTGACAGGGGGCGGTCAGCCCCAGCATTTT

J: TRBJ1-2
length: 15
V: TRBV19
size: .
D: .
CDR3: CASSIGTVQPYGYTF
DNA: TGTGCCAGTAGTATAGGGACAGTCCAGCCCTATGGCTACACCTTC

J: TRBJ1-2
length: 14
V: TRBV30
size: .
D: .
CDR3: CAWRIQPSNYGYTF
DNA: TGTGCCTGGAGGATCCAGCCTTCTAACTATGGCTACACCTTC

J: TRBJ1-2
length: 16
V: TRBV30
size: .
D: .
CDR3: CAWSVLSWGRDYGYTF
DNA: TGTGCCTGGAGTGTATTGAGTTGGGGGAGAGACTATGGCTACACCTTC

J: TRBJ1-4
length: 12
V: TRBV5-1
size: .
D: .
CDR3: CASRRANEKLFF
DNA: TGCGCCAGCAGGAGGGCTAACGAAAAACTGTTTTTT

J: TRBJ1-4
length: 14
V: TRBV7-9
size: .
D: TRBD1
CDR3: CASSTGVPPEKLFF
DNA: TGTGCCAGCAGCACAGGGGTCCCCCCCGAAAAACTGTTTTTT

J: TRBJ1-1
length: 12
V: TRBV18
size: few
D: TRBD1
CDR3: CASSTDRVEAFF
DNA: TGTGCCAGCTCAACGGACAGGGTGGAAGCTTTCTTT

J: TRBJ1-1
length: 13
V: TRBV7-2
size: .
D: .
CDR3: CASSSQENTEAFF
DNA: TGTGCCAGCAGCTCACAGGAGAACACTGAAGCTTTCTTT

J: TRBJ2-7
length: 13
V: TRBV10-2
size: .
D: .
CDR3: CASSEGQAYEQYF
DNA: TGCGCCAGCAGTGAGGGCCAAGCCTACGAGCAGTACTTC

J: TRBJ2-1
length: 15
V: TRBV7-9
size: .
D: .
CDR3: CACPRGSSSYNEQFF
DNA: TGTGCCTGCCCACGTGGGTCCAGCTCCTACAATGAGCAGTTCTTC

J: TRBJ1-5
length: 11
V: TRBV7-9
size: few
D: .
CDR3: CASSSNQPQHF
DNA: TGTGCCAGCAGCTCTAATCAGCCCCAGCATTTT

J: TRBJ2-5
length: 15
V: TRBV7-8
size: .
D: .
CDR3: CASNGLGVLQETQYF
DNA: TGTGCCAGCAACGGATTGGGGGTGCTCCAAGAGACCCAGTACTTC